The 13 T cell receptor beta chains presented below share a single source sample, sequenced in a study of shared clonotypes between healthy human individuals. Cells designated naive CD8 were CD45RO-negative and were positively selected for CCR7, with terminally differentiated effector memory CD45RA+ cells excluded. This table comes from immunoSEQ multiplex PCR, and its TCRdb copy is limited to in-frame clones, with some not included. The sample shows around 2,000,000 clones, about 94% of them seen only once. The material sequenced was naive CD8+ T cells sorted from blood. Every receptor here comes from a man between 18 and 35 years old in good health.

Details on this clone: At the DNA level, this CDR3 is encoded by other sequences in the same sample as well. V gene TRBV5-1 combines with J gene TRBJ2-7; perhaps D is TRBD1 or TRBD2 (5 bases each). Trimming stripped 4 bases from V and 1 base from J, with 9 bases between. Germline-derived CDR1 and CDR2 are SGHRS and YFSETQ. The CDR3 consists of 13 residues. The CDR3 region has the DNA TGCGCCAGCAGCCTCGGGGCTTCCTACGAGCAGTACTTC. Encoded protein: CASSLGASYEQYF.

The gene calls are TRBV12-2 and TRBJ1-6. TRBV12-2 constitutes a pseudogene. CDR3 size: 16 residues. DNA of the CDR3: TGTGCAAGTCGGACCAGAAGGATCACGCGAAATTCACCCCTCCACTTT. Its translation: CASRTRRITRNSPLHF.

The V call is TRBV30, the J call TRBJ1-4; perhaps TRBD1 as D (5 bases). V dropped 3 bases and J dropped 8 bases, with 16 bases sitting between them. Looked up from germline, CDR1 is GTSNPN and CDR2 is SVGIG (reference sequence). This CDR3 spans 14 amino acids. Written as DNA, the CDR3 is TGTGCCTGGAGGATAGATGGGGCGCGGGAAAAACTGTTTTTT. This sequence encodes CAWRIDGAREKLFF.

The rearrangement uses TRBV9 and TRBJ1-3; D is uncertain. V gave up 5 bases and J gave up 4 bases, with 16 bases separating them. This CDR3 has 15 amino acids. Germline V gene lookup returns CDR1 SGDLS and CDR2 YYNGEE. This CDR3 is CASSPNEVDGNTIYF. For the CDR3, the DNA is TGTGCCAGCAGTCCCAACGAGGTTGACGGAAACACCATATATTTT.

This chain joins TRBV6-1 and TRBJ1-2; a weak D match, TRBD1 (5 bases). The CDR3 sequence is 15 residues long. V was trimmed by 7 bases and J by 3 bases, leaving 18 bases between them. Per the germline V gene, CDR1 is MNHNS and CDR2 is SASEGT. The CDR3 coding sequence is TGTGCCAGCAACCTGCCCCCCGACAGTTACTATGGCTACACCTTC. Translating it yields CASNLPPDSYYGYTF.

The CDR3 reads CASSPGAGQPQHF. The CDR3 DNA sequence: TGTGCCAGCAGTCCGGGGGCTGGGCAGCCCCAGCATTTT. This chain uses TRBV6-5 with TRBJ1-5, with a possible D match to TRBD1 (6 bases). With 5 bases removed from V and 7 bases from J, the gap between germline ends came to 12 bases. This CDR3 spans 13 amino acids. CDR1 MNHEY and CDR2 SVGAGI come from the germline V gene.

V is TRBV7-9 and J is TRBJ2-2, with no clear D. The V end was cut by 4 bases, the J end by 4 bases, with 7 bases between. The CDR3 is 13 residues long. The germline gives CDR1 SEHNR, CDR2 FQNEAQ (reference sequence). CDR3 in DNA: TGTGCCAGCAGCTCCCCCCCCACCGGGGAGCTGTTTTTT. This codes for CASSSPPTGELFF.

To note about this clone: At the DNA level, this CDR3 is encoded by other sequences in the same sample as well. V and J are TRBV19 and TRBJ2-5; D is perhaps TRBD2 (5 bases). Trimming left V 2 bases short and J 5 bases short, with 9 bases between. Germline CDR1 LNHDA, CDR2 SQIVND (reference sequence). This CDR3 spans 13 amino acids. CDR3 DNA: TGTGCCAGTAGTATACGGGGTGGGGAGACCCAGTACTTC. It yields the protein CASSIRGGETQYF.

The chain carries TRBV11-2 and TRBJ2-3; 12 bases map to TRBD1. The V gene end was trimmed by 5 bases and the J gene end by 1 base; junction bases not matched to a gene: 13. The length of the CDR3 is 19 residues. In germline, CDR1 is SGHAT, CDR2 FQNNGV. The CDR3: CASSELGTGGVGGTDTQYF. CDR3 coding DNA: TGTGCCAGCAGCGAACTCGGGACAGGGGGCGTGGGAGGCACAGATACGCAGTATTTT.

J is TRBJ1-1 and V is TRBV5-6; TRBD1 agrees at 7 bases. The CDR3 sequence is 17 residues long. The germline CDR1 and CDR2 sequences are SGHDT and YYEEEE. V trimming: 2 bases; J trimming: 0 bases; junction bases outside the gene matches: 10. DNA for the CDR3: TGTGCCAGCAGCTTCGGGATACCAGGGGGAGTGAACACTGAAGCTTTCTTT. Translation: CASSFGIPGGVNTEAFF. Together with reference TRBV5-6 and TRBJ1-1, the CDR3 gives the full variable domain: DAGVTQSPTHLIKTRGQQVTLRCSPKSGHDTVSWYQQALGQGPQFIFQYYEEEERQRGNFPDRFSGHQFPNYSSELNVNALLLGDSALYLCASSFGIPGGVNTEAFFGQGTRLTVV.

Turning to this clone: Different DNA sequences within this sample yield the same CDR3. DNA of the CDR3: TGCGCCAGCAGCTTGCGTGGGGGAGGATACGAGCAGTACTTC. Residues: CASSLRGGGYEQYF. V and J are TRBV5-1 and TRBJ2-7; TRBD2 is a possible D gene (6 bases). The V and J ends lost 1 base and 4 bases respectively, with 12 bases between them. There are 14 residues in the CDR3. The germline V gene has CDR1 SGHRS and CDR2 YFSETQ. The entire variable domain, with the rest obtained from reference TRBV5-1 and TRBJ2-7, is as follows: KAGVTQTPRYLIKTRGQQVTLSCSPISGHRSVSWYQQTPGQGLQFLFEYFSETQRNKGNFPGRFSGRQFSNSRSEMNVSTLELGDSALYLCASSLRGGGYEQYFGPGTRLTVT.

The chain recombines TRBV4-2 with TRBJ2-2; 10 bases map to TRBD2. CDR3 size: 14 residues. Germline lookup yields CDR1 LGHNA and CDR2 YNFKEQ. The V gene end was trimmed by 5 bases and the J gene end by 4 bases; junction bases not matched to a gene: 1. The CDR3 sequence is CASSEREGTGELFF. CDR3 sequence (DNA): TGTGCCAGCAGCGAGCGGGAGGGCACCGGGGAGCTGTTTTTT.

V usage is TRBV9 and J usage is TRBJ2-1; D remains ambiguous. The V end lost 3 bases, the J end lost 8 bases, and 9 bases lay between the germline ends. CDR1 is SGDLS, CDR2 YYNGEE, per germline. The CDR3 totals 12 residues. The CDR3 nucleotides read TGTGCCAGCAGCGGCGCAGTGGATGAGCAGTTCTTC. This translates into CASSGAVDEQFF.